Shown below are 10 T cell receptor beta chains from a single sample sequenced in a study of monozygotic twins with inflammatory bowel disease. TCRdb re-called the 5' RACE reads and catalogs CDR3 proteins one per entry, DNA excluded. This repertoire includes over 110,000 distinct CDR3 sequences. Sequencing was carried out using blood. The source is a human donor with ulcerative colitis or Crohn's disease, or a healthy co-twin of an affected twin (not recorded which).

The CDR3 spells CASSSSESSYNEQFF. The chain carries TRBV5-6 and TRBJ2-1; the TCRdb D gene call, TRBD2, has no DNA to confirm it. Per the germline V gene, CDR1 is SGHDT and CDR2 is YYEEEE. CDR3 length: 15 residues.

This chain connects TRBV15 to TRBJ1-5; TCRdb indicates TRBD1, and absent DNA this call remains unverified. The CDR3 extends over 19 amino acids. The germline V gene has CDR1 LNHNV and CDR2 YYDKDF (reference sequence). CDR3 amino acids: CATSRDPLAGKQGNQPQHF. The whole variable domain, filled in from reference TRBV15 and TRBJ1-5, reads DAMVIQNPRYQVTQFGKPVTLSCSQTLNHNVMYWYQQKSSQAPKLLFHYYDKDFNNEADTPDNFQSRRPNTSFCFLDIRSPGLGDTAMYLCATSRDPLAGKQGNQPQHFGDGTRLSIL.

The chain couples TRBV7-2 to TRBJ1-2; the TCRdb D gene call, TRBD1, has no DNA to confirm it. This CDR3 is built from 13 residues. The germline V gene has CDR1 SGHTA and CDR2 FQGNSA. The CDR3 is CASSPQTGSGYTF.

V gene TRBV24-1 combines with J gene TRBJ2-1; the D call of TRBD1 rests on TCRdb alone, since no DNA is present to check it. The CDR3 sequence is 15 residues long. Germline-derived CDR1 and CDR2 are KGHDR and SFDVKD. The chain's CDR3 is CATSDPGQNHNEQFF.

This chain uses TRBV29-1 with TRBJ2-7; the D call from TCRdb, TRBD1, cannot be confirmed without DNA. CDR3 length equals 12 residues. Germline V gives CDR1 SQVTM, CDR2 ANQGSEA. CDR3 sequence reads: CSVRQGSFEQYF.

This CDR3 is CASSYPGGSMSAEAFF. The chain employs TRBV7-9 and TRBJ1-1; TCRdb's D gene call, TRBD1, goes unchecked for lack of DNA. The CDR3 consists of 16 residues. Germline CDR1 SEHNR, CDR2 FQNEAQ (reference sequence).

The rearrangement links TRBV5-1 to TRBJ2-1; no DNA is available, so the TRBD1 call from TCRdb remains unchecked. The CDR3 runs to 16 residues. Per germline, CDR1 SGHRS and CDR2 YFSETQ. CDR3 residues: CASSFTTDSLYNEQFF.

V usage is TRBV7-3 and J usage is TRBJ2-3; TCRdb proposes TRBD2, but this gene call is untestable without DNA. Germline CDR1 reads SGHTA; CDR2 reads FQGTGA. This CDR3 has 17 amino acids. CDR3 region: CASSSRLAGGPPDTQYF.

CDR3: CASSYSRYEQYF. The chain carries TRBV6-5 and TRBJ2-7. CDR3 length: 12 amino acids. Germline V lookup: CDR1 MNHEY, CDR2 SVGAGI.

CDR3 sequence: CASSEALGTGGNEQFF. The V call is TRBV6-1, the J call TRBJ2-1; absent DNA, TCRdb's TRBD1 call cannot be checked. The CDR3 spans 16 residues. From germline, CDR1 is MNHNS and CDR2 SASEGT.